One and the same sample provided the 31 T cell receptor beta chains below, sequenced in a study of cytomegalovirus exposure and HLA in healthy donors. PCR amplification relied on 60 Vbeta primers (plus 13 Jbeta primers). The method was immunoSEQ multiplex PCR; TCRdb's version includes in-frame clones alone and lacks a portion of them. The data show about 110,000 clones, 79% seen once. Sequenced sample: PBMCs. Source of these receptors: a woman younger than 30 in good health and CMV-seropositive.

A remark on this clone: One junction end disagrees with the germline gene, perhaps due to a read error. This sequence joins TRBV7-7 and TRBJ2-2; 8 positions agree with TRBD2. Germline V gene data show CDR1 as SSHAT and CDR2 as FNYEAQ (reference sequence). The CDR3 has 12 residues. The CDR3 region is CASSSSGGGLFF. The CDR3, as DNA: TGTGCTAGCAGCTCCAGCGGGGGAGGGCTGTTTTTT.

Here the CDR3 DNA reads TGTGCCAGCAGCGGCCTTTATAGCAATCAGCCCCAGCATTTT. Encoded protein: CASSGLYSNQPQHF. J is TRBJ1-5 and V is TRBV19; D gene unclear. V lost 9 bases, J lost 0 bases, and 12 bases lay in between. There are 14 residues in the CDR3. CDR1 and CDR2 (germline): LNHDA, SQIVND (reference sequence).

V and J are TRBV25-1 and TRBJ2-3; D remains unclear. CDR1 and CDR2 (germline): MGHDK, SYGVNS. CDR3 length equals 13 residues. V lost 8 bases and J lost 2, with 11 bases in between. The CDR3 is CASQAGFTDTQYF. CDR3 in DNA: TGTGCCAGCCAGGCAGGATTCACAGATACGCAGTATTTT. The full variable domain, its missing parts supplied by reference TRBV25-1 and TRBJ2-3, is EADIYQTPRYLVIGTGKKITLECSQTMGHDKMYWYQQDPGMELHLIHYSYGVNSTEKGDLSSESTVSRIRTEHFPLTLESARPSHTSQYLCASQAGFTDTQYFGPGTRLTVL.

The chain joins TRBV5-6 to TRBJ2-7; D is undetermined. The CDR3 spans 15 residues. The V and J ends lost 0 bases and 1 base respectively, with 11 bases between them. The V gene's germline CDR1 is SGHDT and CDR2 YYEEEE. The CDR3 DNA reads as TGTGCCAGCAGCTTGGCTACCCCCTCTTCCTACGAGCAGTACTTC. This gives the protein CASSLATPSSYEQYF.

The chain uses TRBV25-1 and TRBJ2-7; D is undetermined. V dropped 5 bases and J dropped 3 bases, with 14 bases sitting between them. The CDR3 sequence is 14 residues long. The V gene's germline CDR1 is MGHDK and CDR2 SYGVNS. The CDR3 DNA is TGTGCCAGCAGTAGGAGTTTTAACTACTACGAGCAGTACTTC. It specifies CASSRSFNYYEQYF.

V usage is TRBV19 and J usage is TRBJ1-4, with TRBD1 matching over 7 bases. The CDR3 loop spans 13 amino acids. V dropped 9 bases and J dropped 7; count of bases not matched to a gene: 8. Germline CDR1 LNHDA, CDR2 SQIVND (reference sequence). The CDR3 reads CASQTGLREKLFF. The CDR3 nucleotides are TGTGCCAGCCAGACAGGGCTTCGTGAAAAACTGTTTTTT.

V is TRBV28 and J is TRBJ1-5; 8 nucleotides match TRBD1. Germline V gene lookup returns CDR1 MDHEN and CDR2 SYDVKM. The CDR3 runs to 15 residues. V lost 7 bases and J lost 4; bases outside the gene matches: 9. The CDR3 nucleotides read TGTGCCAGCAAACAACCGACAGGGGAAAATCAGCCCCAGCATTTT. Translated, it gives CASKQPTGENQPQHF.

This chain connects TRBV19 to TRBJ1-2; TRBD1 agrees at 9 bases. CDR3 length: 15 residues. Germline-derived CDR1 and CDR2 are LNHDA and SQIVND (reference sequence). V lost 1 base, J lost 6 bases, and 6 bases stayed unmatched. Here the CDR3 reads CASSIVTGGADGYTF. The CDR3 bases are TGTGCCAGTAGTATAGTAACAGGGGGCGCGGATGGCTACACCTTC.

The table lists this clone with a count of one. CDR3 residues: CASRDRAEAFF. The DNA of the CDR3 is TGTGCCAGTAGGGACAGGGCTGAAGCTTTCTTT. The chain carries TRBV19 and TRBJ1-1; 8 bases agree with TRBD1. This CDR3 spans 11 amino acids. The germline V gene has CDR1 LNHDA and CDR2 SQIVND (reference sequence). Trimming at V came to 6 bases and at J to 6 bases, leaving 0 bases not matched to a gene.

This rearrangement joins TRBV15 to TRBJ1-5, with D perhaps matching TRBD1 (5 bases). Germline lookup yields CDR1 LNHNV and CDR2 YYDKDF (reference sequence). V shed 1 base and J shed 0 bases, with 10 bases lying between them. There are 16 residues in the CDR3. CDR3: CATSRVMQGSNQPQHF. The CDR3, as DNA: TGTGCCACCAGCAGAGTAATGCAGGGTAGCAATCAGCCCCAGCATTTT.

The genes are TRBV27 and TRBJ2-7, with D hard to call. Germline loops: CDR1 MNHEY, CDR2 SMNVEV (reference sequence). There are 13 residues in the CDR3. V lost 8 bases and J lost 1, with 12 bases in between. CDR3 nucleotides: TGTGCCAGCTCAATAACTACTTCCTACGAGCAGTACTTC. Translating it yields CASSITTSYEQYF.

The chain joins TRBV7-9 to TRBJ2-7; the D gene is possibly TRBD2 (5 bases). The CDR3 is made up of 16 amino acids. Germline CDR1 is SEHNR and CDR2 is FQNEAQ (reference sequence). The germline V and J ends were trimmed by 5 bases and 5 bases, with 22 bases remaining between them. CDR3 amino acids: CASSPRIPGEDDEQYF. The DNA for the CDR3 is TGTGCCAGCAGCCCCAGAATTCCCGGGGAAGATGACGAGCAGTACTTC.

V and J are TRBV27 and TRBJ1-2, with D unclear. CDR3 length: 15 residues. Looked up from germline, CDR1 is MNHEY and CDR2 is SMNVEV (reference sequence). V shed 6 bases and J shed 1 base, with 15 bases lying between them. The CDR3 DNA is TGTGCCAGCAGCCTTCACTCTGGTGGTAACTATGGCTACACCTTC. This sequence encodes CASSLHSGGNYGYTF.

The CDR3 here is CASSESPGFQETQYF. The CDR3 coding sequence is TGCGCCAGCAGTGAGTCCCCGGGGTTCCAAGAGACCCAGTACTTC. The V call is TRBV10-1, the J call TRBJ2-5; D is perhaps TRBD2 (5 bases). In germline, CDR1 is WNHNN, CDR2 SYGVQD (reference sequence). V was cut by 0 bases and J by 1 base, with 9 bases left in between. The CDR3 is made up of 15 amino acids.

This chain joins TRBV2 and TRBJ2-2; maybe TRBD1 (6 bases). Germline CDR1 SNHLY, CDR2 FYNNEI. V gave up 8 bases and J gave up 2 bases, with 9 bases separating them. The CDR3 length is 13 residues. For the CDR3, the DNA is TGTGCCAGCCGGACAGCTAACACCGGGGAGCTGTTTTTT. Translation: CASRTANTGELFF.

This clone has only a few counts. The V call is TRBV9, the J call TRBJ2-7; 9 positions agree with TRBD2. The J segment lost 5 bases and the V segment lost 0 bases, leaving 6 bases of the junction unmatched. Germline-derived CDR1 and CDR2 are SGDLS and YYNGEE. This CDR3 region has 15 residues. The CDR3 DNA is TGTGCCAGCAGCGTAGGAGCGGGAGGCTGGAACGAGCAGTACTTC. Translated: CASSVGAGGWNEQYF. The full variable domain, in which reference TRBV9 and TRBJ2-7 provide the parts outside the CDR3, is DSGVTQTPKHLITATGQRVTLRCSPRSGDLSVYWYQQSLDQGLQFLIQYYNGEERAKGNILERFSAQQFPDLHSELNLSSLELGDSALYFCASSVGAGGWNEQYFGPGTRLTVT.

This clone showed up just once. J is TRBJ2-5 and V is TRBV7-8; D might be TRBD1 (6 bases). This CDR3 has 14 amino acids. V lost 8 bases and J 2 bases, leaving 15 bases between the germline ends. The V gene's germline CDR1 is SGHVS and CDR2 FQNEAQ. CDR3 in amino acids: CASHIPTGQETQYF. For the CDR3, the DNA is TGTGCCAGCCACATCCCGACAGGACAAGAGACCCAGTACTTC.

The chain joins TRBV5-1 to TRBJ2-6; D call uncertain. This CDR3 contains 16 residues. Germline V gives CDR1 SGHRS, CDR2 YFSETQ. Trimming left V 0 bases short and J 0 bases short, with 7 bases between. The CDR3: CASSLGTTSGANVLTF. CDR3 coding DNA: TGCGCCAGCAGCTTGGGCACTACCTCTGGGGCCAACGTCCTGACTTTC. Complete variable domain (other parts from reference TRBV5-1 and TRBJ2-6): KAGVTQTPRYLIKTRGQQVTLSCSPISGHRSVSWYQQTPGQGLQFLFEYFSETQRNKGNFPGRFSGRQFSNSRSEMNVSTLELGDSALYLCASSLGTTSGANVLTFGAGSRLTVL.

This chain joins TRBV2 and TRBJ2-7; 10 nucleotides line up with TRBD1. J lost 3 bases, V lost 5 bases, and 4 bases had no gene match. This CDR3 spans 14 amino acids. Looked up from germline, CDR1 is SNHLY and CDR2 is FYNNEI. This chain's CDR3 is CASSNGQGDYEQYF. The DNA of the CDR3 is TGTGCCAGCAGTAACGGACAGGGGGACTACGAGCAGTACTTC.

The CDR3 loop is CASSSGQIYGYTF. The CDR3, as DNA: TGTGCCAGCAGCTCCGGACAGATCTATGGCTACACCTTC. The rearrangement uses TRBV6-6 and TRBJ1-2, with a weak D call TRBD1 (6 bases). V shed 6 bases and J shed 4 bases, with 12 bases lying between them. Germline lookup yields CDR1 MNHNY and CDR2 SVGAGI (reference sequence). There are 13 residues in the CDR3.

The chain has TRBV6-9 and TRBJ2-2, with D possibly matching TRBD1 (6 bases). The germline gives CDR1 MNHGY, CDR2 SVAAGI. The CDR3 sequence is 14 residues long. Trimming removed 9 bases at V and 1 base at J, with 12 bases between. Here the CDR3 reads CARRWTENTGELFF. In DNA, the CDR3 is TGTGCCAGGAGATGGACAGAGAACACCGGGGAGCTGTTTTTT.

In its sample, this clone was seen once. This chain connects TRBV9 to TRBJ1-5; a weak D match, TRBD1 (5 bases). The CDR3 contains 14 residues. Germline V gene sequence: CDR1 SGDLS, CDR2 YYNGEE. Trimming pared 2 bases from V and 4 bases from J, leaving 10 bases between. CDR3 DNA: TGTGCCAGCAGCGTTTCGGGGGTAAATCAGCCCCAGCATTTT. Translated: CASSVSGVNQPQHF.

The J gene is TRBJ2-3, the V gene TRBV7-9; TRBD1 might be the D (5 bases). The CDR3 extends over 14 amino acids. Between the trimmed V and J ends, which lost 5 bases and 0 bases, there was a span of 9 bases. CDR1 and CDR2 (germline): SEHNR, FQNEAQ (reference sequence). In DNA, the CDR3 is TGTGCCAGCAGCCCCCCAGGGAGCACAGATACGCAGTATTTT. Translation gives CASSPPGSTDTQYF.

J is TRBJ2-5 and V is TRBV30, with D unclear. From germline, CDR1 is GTSNPN and CDR2 SVGIG (reference sequence). V lost 3 bases, J lost 1 base, and 6 bases lay in between. The CDR3 spans 12 residues. Here the CDR3 DNA reads TGTGCCTGGAGACTCACCCAAGAGACCCAGTACTTC. As protein: CAWRLTQETQYF.

V is TRBV5-1 and J is TRBJ2-5; D is unclear. Looked up from germline, CDR1 is SGHRS and CDR2 is YFSETQ. Trimming took off 0 bases at V and 1 base at J, with 4 bases between the two ends. The CDR3 has 13 residues. Written as DNA, the CDR3 is TGCGCCAGCAGCTTGGAGCCCCAAGAGACCCAGTACTTC. It encodes CASSLEPQETQYF.

This chain joins TRBV10-1 and TRBJ2-4, with 8 bases that match TRBD1. The CDR3 runs to 14 residues. J was trimmed by 0 bases and V by 10 bases; bases with no gene match: 5. Germline V gene data show CDR1 as WNHNN and CDR2 as SYGVQD (reference sequence). CDR3 sequence reads: CAIVGTGAKNIQYF. Written as DNA, the CDR3 is TGCGCCATAGTCGGGACAGGAGCCAAAAACATTCAGTACTTC.

The V and J genes are TRBV9 and TRBJ1-1; the match to TRBD1 covers 8 bases. Trimming at V came to 3 bases and at J to 1 base, leaving 8 bases not matched to a gene. The germline V gene has CDR1 SGDLS and CDR2 YYNGEE. This CDR3 has 16 residues. In DNA, the CDR3 is TGTGCCAGCAGCGCTTATCCAGGGGGCGGGAACACTGAAGCTTTCTTT. This translates into CASSAYPGGGNTEAFF.

This clone was recorded a few times. The rearrangement joins TRBV28 to TRBJ2-4; 15 bases are shared with TRBD2. The CDR3 is made up of 17 amino acids. The germline gives CDR1 MDHEN, CDR2 SYDVKM. After removal of 5 bases from V and 15 bases from J, the junction contained 17 bases not matched to a gene. The CDR3 sequence is CASSNRSGLAGGPRPYF. The CDR3 coding sequence is TGTGCCAGCAGTAACCGGTCTGGACTAGCGGGAGGGCCCCGCCCGTACTTC.

This clone was recorded a few times. The CDR3 here is CASSLEGEAFF. DNA of the CDR3: TGTGCCAGCAGCTTGGAGGGGGAAGCTTTCTTT. The V call is TRBV5-5, the J call TRBJ1-1, with a weak D call TRBD1 (5 bases). The V and J ends lost 0 bases and 8 bases respectively, with 5 bases between them. The germline CDR1 and CDR2 sequences are SGHKS and YYEKEE (reference sequence). CDR3 size: 11 residues.

V usage is TRBV15 and J usage is TRBJ2-1, with TRBD2 matching over 8 bases. Per germline, CDR1 LNHNV and CDR2 YYDKDF (reference sequence). With V trimmed by 0 bases and J by 2 bases, 6 bases remained unmatched. The CDR3 extends over 17 amino acids. For the CDR3, the DNA is TGTGCCACCAGCAGAGATCAGTATAGCGGGACCTACAATGAGCAGTTCTTC. Translation gives CATSRDQYSGTYNEQFF.

About this clone itself: One end of the junction fails to match germline, which may point to a read error. The identical CDR3 is also encoded by other nucleotide sequences in the sample. The J gene is TRBJ2-3, the V gene TRBV6-6; D is possibly TRBD1 (6 bases). This CDR3 comprises 14 residues. Germline CDR1 reads MNHNY; CDR2 reads SVGAGI (reference sequence). In DNA form, the CDR3 reads TGTGCCAGCAGCACCACAGGGAGCACCGATACGCAGTATTTT. Translation: CASSTTGSTDTQYF.